This TCR beta chain appears in the sequencing data of a study of blood T cell repertoires in COVID-19. Study-wide context: T cells, B-cell-depleted T cells, or PBMCs supplied cDNA or gDNA.

The assay was immunoSEQ multiplex PCR, and TCRdb's table has in-frame clones only and misses some. Of hundreds of thousands of clones in the sample, less than 85% were seen once. This CDR3 is 19 amino acids long. Trimming removed 5 bases from V and 5 bases from J; junction bases left unmatched: 20. CDR1 is MDHEN and CDR2 is SYDVKM in the germline V gene. Shortly before study entry, within 2 weeks, exposed participants had met a COVID-19 case. The sample consisted of PBMCs or T cells enriched from blood (not recorded which). The clonotype comes from a woman aged 25 to 39 who had been exposed to COVID-19. The chain links TRBV28 to TRBJ2-1, with TRBD2 matching 8 bases. The DNA for the CDR3 is TGTGCCAGCAGTCTCGGGGACTTTTTTGAGCGGGAGTTGGACAATGAGCAGTTCTTC. Translating it yields CASSLGDFFERELDNEQFF. Variable domain in full (rest from reference TRBV28 and TRBJ2-1): DVKVTQSSRYLVKRTGEKVFLECVQDMDHENMFWYRQDPGLGLRLIYFSYDVKMKEKGDIPEGYSVSREKKERFSLILESASTNQTSMYLCASSLGDFFERELDNEQFFGPGTRLTVL.